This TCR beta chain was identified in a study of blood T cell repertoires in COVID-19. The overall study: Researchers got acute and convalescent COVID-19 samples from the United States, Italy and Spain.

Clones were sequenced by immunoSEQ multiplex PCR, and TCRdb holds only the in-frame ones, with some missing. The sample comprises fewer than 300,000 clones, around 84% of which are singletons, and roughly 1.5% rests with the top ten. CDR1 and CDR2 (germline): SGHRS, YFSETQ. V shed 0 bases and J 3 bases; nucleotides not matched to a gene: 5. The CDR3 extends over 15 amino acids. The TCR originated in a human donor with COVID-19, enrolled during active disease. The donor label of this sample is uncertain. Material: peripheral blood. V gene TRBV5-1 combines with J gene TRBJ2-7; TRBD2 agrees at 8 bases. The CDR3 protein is CASSLAGGTLYEQYF. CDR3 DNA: TGCGCCAGCAGCTTGGCGGGGGGGACACTCTACGAGCAGTACTTC.